Each of the 8 T cell receptor beta chains below was sequenced from the same sample in a study of T cell repertoires in cytomegalovirus infection. TCRdb reprocessed the reads via MiXCR and lists one record per CDR3 protein. In the table there are about 280,000 distinct CDR3 sequences, 20% to 25% of which are singletons. Their antigens remain unidentified. The material sequenced was cultured PBMCs, taken from culture after CMV antigen stimulation. The receptors were gathered from a human donor in good health (CMV status not recorded). Some clones in this sample may be carry-over from other donors' samples.

This clonotype has just a few counts. The rearrangement links TRBV20-1 to TRBJ2-3; D is uncertain. Germline CDR1 reads DFQATT; CDR2 reads SNEGSKA (reference sequence). Trimming removed 3 bases at V and 4 bases at J, with 17 bases between. The CDR3 runs to 15 residues. In DNA form, the CDR3 reads TGCAGTGCTAGTCGGGCCCACATCGCCTCAGATACGCAGTATTTT. Residues: CSASRAHIASDTQYF.

The gene calls are TRBV11-3 and TRBJ1-4; D is unresolved. Trimming cost V 4 bases and J 11 bases, with 14 bases left between them. The CDR3 has 13 amino acids. Germline values: CDR1 SGHNT, CDR2 YENEEA. CDR3 amino acids: CASSSDVSEKLFF. DNA of the CDR3: TGTGCCAGCAGCTCCGACGTAAGTGAGAAACTGTTTTTT.

The J gene is TRBJ2-1, the V gene TRBV6-1, with D unclear. The CDR3 contains 10 residues. With 8 bases removed from V and 6 bases from J, the gap between germline ends came to 5 bases. Germline lookup yields CDR1 MNHNS and CDR2 SASEGT. This CDR3 is CASGFNEQFF. In nucleotides, the CDR3 is TGTGCCAGCGGGTTCAATGAGCAGTTCTTC.

This clonotype was counted between two and nine times. The chain employs TRBV6-1 and TRBJ2-1; D is undetermined. The germline V and J ends were trimmed by 4 bases and 6 bases, with 4 bases remaining between them. The CDR3 has 11 amino acids. Germline values: CDR1 MNHNS, CDR2 SASEGT. The CDR3 DNA is TGTGCCAGCAGTGCGGTCAATGAGCAGTTCTTC. It specifies CASSAVNEQFF.

Here the CDR3 DNA reads TGTGCCAGCTCCCCCGGCTGGGGTGGTCGTCAGCCCCAGCATTTT. Translated: CASSPGWGGRQPQHF. This chain connects TRBV27 to TRBJ1-5, with unresolved D. The germline V and J ends were trimmed by 8 bases and 6 bases, with 20 bases remaining between them. This CDR3 is 15 amino acids long. Germline CDR1 and CDR2: MNHEY and SMNVEV (reference sequence).

The chain uses TRBV20-1 and TRBJ1-5, with 7 positions matching TRBD1. Germline V gene data show CDR1 as DFQATT and CDR2 as SNEGSKA (reference sequence). Losses at the gene ends were 6 bases for V and 4 bases for J; bases not matched to a gene: 3. The CDR3 length is 12 residues. The CDR3 loop is CSARQGNQPQHF. CDR3 sequence (DNA): TGCAGTGCCCGACAGGGAAATCAGCCCCAGCATTTT.

This chain connects TRBV4-1 to TRBJ2-7; D remains ambiguous. Germline V gene sequence: CDR1 MGHRA, CDR2 YSYEKL. Trimming pared 4 bases from V and 0 bases from J, leaving 10 bases between. The length of the CDR3 is 14 residues. The CDR3 DNA reads TGCGCCAGCAGCCGAGATCTCGGCTCCTACGAGCAGTACGTC. It encodes CASSRDLGSYEQYV.

This chain connects TRBV6-8 to TRBJ2-7, with a tentative D call TRBD1 (6 bases). V lost 7 bases, J lost 2 bases, and 18 bases lay in between. The CDR3 is made up of 15 amino acids. Germline CDR1 MNHGY, CDR2 SAAAGT. CDR3 in amino acids: CASIRQDRAPYEQYV. The CDR3 DNA follows: TGTGCCAGCATACGGCAGGACAGAGCGCCCTACGAGCAGTACGTC.